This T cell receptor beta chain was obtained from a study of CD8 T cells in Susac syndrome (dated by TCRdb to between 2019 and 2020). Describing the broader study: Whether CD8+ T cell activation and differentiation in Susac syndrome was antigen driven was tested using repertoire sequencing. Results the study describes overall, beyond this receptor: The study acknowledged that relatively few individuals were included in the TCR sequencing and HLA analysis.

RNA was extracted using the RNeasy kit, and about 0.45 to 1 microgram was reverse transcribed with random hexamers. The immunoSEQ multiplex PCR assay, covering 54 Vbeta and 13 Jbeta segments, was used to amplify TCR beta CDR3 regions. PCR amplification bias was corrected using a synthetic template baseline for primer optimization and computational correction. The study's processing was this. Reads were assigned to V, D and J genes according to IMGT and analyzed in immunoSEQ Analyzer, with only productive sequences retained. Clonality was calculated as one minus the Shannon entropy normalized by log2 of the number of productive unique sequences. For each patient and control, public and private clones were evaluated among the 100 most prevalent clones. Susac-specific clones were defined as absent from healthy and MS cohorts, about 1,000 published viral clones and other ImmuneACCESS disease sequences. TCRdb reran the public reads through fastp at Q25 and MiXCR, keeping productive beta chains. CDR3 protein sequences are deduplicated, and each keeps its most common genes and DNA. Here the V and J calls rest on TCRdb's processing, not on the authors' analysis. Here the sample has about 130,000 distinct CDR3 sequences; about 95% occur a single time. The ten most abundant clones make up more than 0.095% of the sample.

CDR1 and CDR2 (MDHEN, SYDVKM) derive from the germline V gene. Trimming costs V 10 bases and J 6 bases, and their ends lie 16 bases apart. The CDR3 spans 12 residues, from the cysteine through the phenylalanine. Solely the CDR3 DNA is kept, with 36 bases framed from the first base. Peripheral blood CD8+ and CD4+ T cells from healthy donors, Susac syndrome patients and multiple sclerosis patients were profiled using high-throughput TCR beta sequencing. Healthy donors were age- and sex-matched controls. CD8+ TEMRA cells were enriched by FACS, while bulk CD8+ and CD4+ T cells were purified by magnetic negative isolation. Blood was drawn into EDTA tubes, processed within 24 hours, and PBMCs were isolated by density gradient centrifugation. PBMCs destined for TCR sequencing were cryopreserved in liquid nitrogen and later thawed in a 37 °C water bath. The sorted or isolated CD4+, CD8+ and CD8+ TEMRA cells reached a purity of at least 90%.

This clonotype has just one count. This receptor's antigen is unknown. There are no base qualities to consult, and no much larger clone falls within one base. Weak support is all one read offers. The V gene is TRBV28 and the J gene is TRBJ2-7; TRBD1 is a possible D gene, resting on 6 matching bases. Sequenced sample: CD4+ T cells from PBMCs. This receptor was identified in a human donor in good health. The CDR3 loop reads CATQEGVREQYF. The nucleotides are TGTGCCACCCAAGAGGGGGTTCGCGAGCAGTACTTC.